Reported below is one TCR beta chain. Profiling relied on immunoSEQ multiplex PCR, and the TCRdb table lists in-frame clones only, not all of them. This table holds 380,000 or so clones, about 90% found once. CDR1 SGHKS and CDR2 YYEKEE come from the germline V gene (reference sequence). The CDR3 has 17 amino acids. With 4 bases clipped from V and 0 bases from J, the junction kept 9 bases outside the gene matches. The record originates from a study of blood T cell repertoires in COVID-19. V usage is TRBV5-5 and J usage is TRBJ2-3, with 9 bases matching TRBD2. The sample comprised peripheral blood. The source of this sequence is a man aged 35-49 years with acute or convalescent COVID-19. Here the CDR3 reads CASSLGPSGTSTDTQYF. For the CDR3, the DNA is TGTGCCAGCAGCCTGGGGCCTAGCGGGACTAGCACAGATACGCAGTATTTT.